This T cell receptor beta chain originates from a study of T cell repertoires in cytomegalovirus infection. Study results and caveats: Of the TCR beta families, the public ones yielded a cumulative frequency that identified carriers of CMV plus the relevant HLA.

In TCRdb, the reads were re-called with MiXCR into one record per CDR3 protein. The table shows some 940,000 distinct CDR3 sequences, with approximately 33% occurring only once. This clonotype has more than one count but fewer than ten. The antigen is unknown. This receptor was obtained from a human donor in good health (CMV status not recorded). Some clones in this sample may be carry-over from other donors' samples. Source: cultured CD8+ T cells from PBMCs, taken from culture after CMV antigen stimulation.

Written as DNA, the CDR3 is TGTGCCAGCAGTCGCGTGGGGATTACTGAAGCTTTCTTT. This sequence encodes CASSRVGITEAFF. The chain couples TRBV6-1 to TRBJ1-1; D is undetermined. The CDR3 consists of 13 residues. Germline V gene lookup returns CDR1 MNHNS and CDR2 SASEGT. The germline V and J ends were trimmed by 5 bases and 5 bases, with 12 bases remaining between them.